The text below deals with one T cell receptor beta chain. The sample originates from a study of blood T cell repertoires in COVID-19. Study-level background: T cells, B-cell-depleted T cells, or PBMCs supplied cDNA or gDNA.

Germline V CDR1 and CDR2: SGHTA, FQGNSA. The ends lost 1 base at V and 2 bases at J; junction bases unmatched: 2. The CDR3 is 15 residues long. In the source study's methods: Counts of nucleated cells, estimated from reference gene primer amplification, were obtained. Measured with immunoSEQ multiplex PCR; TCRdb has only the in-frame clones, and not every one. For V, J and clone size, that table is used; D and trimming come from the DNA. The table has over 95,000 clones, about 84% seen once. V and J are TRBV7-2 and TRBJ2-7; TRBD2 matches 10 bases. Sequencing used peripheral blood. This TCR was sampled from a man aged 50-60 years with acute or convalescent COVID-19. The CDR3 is CASSLVGTSAYEQYV. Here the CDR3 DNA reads TGTGCCAGCAGCTTAGTAGGGACTAGCGCCTACGAGCAGTACGTC.